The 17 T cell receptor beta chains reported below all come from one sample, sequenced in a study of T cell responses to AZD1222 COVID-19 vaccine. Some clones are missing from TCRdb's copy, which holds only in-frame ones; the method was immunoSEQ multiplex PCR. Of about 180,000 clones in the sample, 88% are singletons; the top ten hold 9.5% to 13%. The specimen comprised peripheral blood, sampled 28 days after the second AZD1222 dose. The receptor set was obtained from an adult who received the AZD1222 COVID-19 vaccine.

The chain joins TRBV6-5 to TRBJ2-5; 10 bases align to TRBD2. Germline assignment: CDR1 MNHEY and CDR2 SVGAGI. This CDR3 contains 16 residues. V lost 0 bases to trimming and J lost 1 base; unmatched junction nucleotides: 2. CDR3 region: CASSYSSGGSQETQYF. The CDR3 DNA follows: TGTGCCAGCAGTTACTCTAGCGGGGGGTCCCAAGAGACCCAGTACTTC.

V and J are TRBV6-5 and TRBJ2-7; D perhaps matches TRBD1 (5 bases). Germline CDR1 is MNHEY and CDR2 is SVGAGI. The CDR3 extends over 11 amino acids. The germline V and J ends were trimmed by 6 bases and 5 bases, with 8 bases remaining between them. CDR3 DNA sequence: TGTGCCAGCAGAAAAGGGGACGAGCAGTACTTC. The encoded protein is CASRKGDEQYF.

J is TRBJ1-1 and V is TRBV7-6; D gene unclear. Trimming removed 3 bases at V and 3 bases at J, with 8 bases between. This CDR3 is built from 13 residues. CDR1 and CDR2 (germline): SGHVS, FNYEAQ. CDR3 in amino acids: CASSFGGDTEAFF. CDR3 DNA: TGTGCCAGCAGCTTCGGCGGGGACACTGAAGCTTTCTTT.

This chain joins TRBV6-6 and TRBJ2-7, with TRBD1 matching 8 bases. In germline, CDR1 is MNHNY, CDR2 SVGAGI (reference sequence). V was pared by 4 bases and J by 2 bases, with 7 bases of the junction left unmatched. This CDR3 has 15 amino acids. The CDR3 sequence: CASSSTDRVTYEQYF. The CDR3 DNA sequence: TGTGCCAGCAGTTCGACGGACAGGGTAACCTACGAGCAGTACTTC.

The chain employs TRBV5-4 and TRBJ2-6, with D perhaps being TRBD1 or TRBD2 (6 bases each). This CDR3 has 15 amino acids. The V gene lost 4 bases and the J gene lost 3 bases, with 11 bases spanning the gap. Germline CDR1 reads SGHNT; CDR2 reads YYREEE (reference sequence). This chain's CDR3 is CASSLQGLGANVLTF. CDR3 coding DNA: TGTGCCAGCAGCCTACAGGGACTTGGGGCCAACGTCCTGACTTTC.

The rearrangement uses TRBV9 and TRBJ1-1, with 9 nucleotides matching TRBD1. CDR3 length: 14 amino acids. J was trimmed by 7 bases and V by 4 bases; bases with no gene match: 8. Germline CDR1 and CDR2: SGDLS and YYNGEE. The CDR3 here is CASSPEGQGFEAFF. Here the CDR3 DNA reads TGTGCCAGCAGCCCCGAGGGACAGGGATTTGAAGCTTTCTTT.

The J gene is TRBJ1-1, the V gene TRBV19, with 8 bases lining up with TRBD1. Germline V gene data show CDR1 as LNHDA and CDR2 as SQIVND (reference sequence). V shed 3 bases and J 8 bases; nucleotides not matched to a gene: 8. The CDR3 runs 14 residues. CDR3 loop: CASSMAGGDREAFF. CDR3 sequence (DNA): TGTGCCAGTAGTATGGCAGGGGGCGACCGGGAAGCTTTCTTT.

The CDR3 spells CASSLDGGGISYEQYF. The CDR3 bases are TGTGCCAGCAGCTTAGACGGGGGAGGGATCTCCTACGAGCAGTACTTC. The rearrangement uses TRBV7-2 and TRBJ2-7, with 7 nucleotides matching TRBD2. Germline V gene sequence: CDR1 SGHTA, CDR2 FQGNSA. The junction had 6 bases not matched to a gene; V was cut back by 1 base and J by 0 bases. This CDR3 is 16 amino acids long.

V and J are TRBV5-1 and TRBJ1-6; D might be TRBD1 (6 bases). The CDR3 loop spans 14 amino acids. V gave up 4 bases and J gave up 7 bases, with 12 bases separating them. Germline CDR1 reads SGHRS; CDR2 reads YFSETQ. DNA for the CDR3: TGCGCCAGCAGCGCGGGGGGCGCGAATTCACCCCTCCACTTT. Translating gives CASSAGGANSPLHF.

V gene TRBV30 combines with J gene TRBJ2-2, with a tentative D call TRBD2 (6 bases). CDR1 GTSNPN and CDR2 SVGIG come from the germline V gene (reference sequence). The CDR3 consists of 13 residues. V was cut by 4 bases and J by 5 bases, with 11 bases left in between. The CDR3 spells CAWTGAGTGELFF. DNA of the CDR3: TGTGCCTGGACGGGTGCGGGGACCGGGGAGCTGTTTTTT.

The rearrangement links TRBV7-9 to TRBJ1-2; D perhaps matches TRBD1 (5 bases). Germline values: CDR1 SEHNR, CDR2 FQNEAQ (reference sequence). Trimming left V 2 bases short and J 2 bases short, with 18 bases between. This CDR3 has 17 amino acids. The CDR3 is CASSLPLKGSGNYGYTF. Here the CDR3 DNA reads TGTGCCAGCAGCTTACCTTTGAAGGGGTCTGGGAACTATGGCTACACCTTC.

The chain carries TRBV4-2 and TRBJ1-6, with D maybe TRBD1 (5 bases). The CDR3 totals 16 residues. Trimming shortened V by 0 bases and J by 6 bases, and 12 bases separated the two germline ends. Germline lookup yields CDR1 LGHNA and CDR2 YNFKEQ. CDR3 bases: TGTGCCAGCAGCCAAGAAACAGGTCAAACTAATTCACCCCTCCACTTT. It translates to CASSQETGQTNSPLHF.

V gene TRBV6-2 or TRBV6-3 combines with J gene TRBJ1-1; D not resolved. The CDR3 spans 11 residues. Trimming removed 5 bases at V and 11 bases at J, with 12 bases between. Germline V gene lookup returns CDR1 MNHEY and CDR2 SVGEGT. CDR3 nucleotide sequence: TGTGCCAGCAGTCATATACTTGGGGCTTTCTTT. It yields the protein CASSHILGAFF.

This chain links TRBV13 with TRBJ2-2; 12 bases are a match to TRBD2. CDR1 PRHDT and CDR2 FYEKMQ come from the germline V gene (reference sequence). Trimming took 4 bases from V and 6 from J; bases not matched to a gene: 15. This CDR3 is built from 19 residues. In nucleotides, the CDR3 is TGTGCCAGCAGCTCTCTGTGGGCTAGCGGGGGGGCCTCTGCCGGGGAGCTGTTTTTT. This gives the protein CASSSLWASGGASAGELFF. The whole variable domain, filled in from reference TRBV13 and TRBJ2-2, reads AAGVIQSPRHLIKEKRETATLKCYPIPRHDTVYWYQQGPGQDPQFLISFYEKMQSDKGSIPDRFSAQQFSDYHSELNMSSLELGDSALYFCASSSLWASGGASAGELFFGEGSRLTVL.

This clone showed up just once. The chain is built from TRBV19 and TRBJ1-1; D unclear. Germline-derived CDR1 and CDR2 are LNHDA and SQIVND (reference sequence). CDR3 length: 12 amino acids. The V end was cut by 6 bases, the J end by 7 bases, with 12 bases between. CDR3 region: CASSVTPYEAFF. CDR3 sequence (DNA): TGTGCCAGTAGCGTCACCCCATATGAAGCTTTCTTT.

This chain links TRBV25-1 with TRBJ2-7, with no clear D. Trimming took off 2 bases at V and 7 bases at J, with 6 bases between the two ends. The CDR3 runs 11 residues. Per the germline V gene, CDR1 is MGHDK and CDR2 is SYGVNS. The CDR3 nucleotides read TGTGCCAGCAGTGAAAATTTTGAGCAGTACTTC. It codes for CASSENFEQYF.

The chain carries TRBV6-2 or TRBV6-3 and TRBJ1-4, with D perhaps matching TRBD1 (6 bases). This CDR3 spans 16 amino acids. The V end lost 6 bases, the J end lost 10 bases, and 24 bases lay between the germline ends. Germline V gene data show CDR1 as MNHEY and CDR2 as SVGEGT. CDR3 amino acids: CASSPRDEGGSRKLFF. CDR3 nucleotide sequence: TGTGCCAGCAGCCCTAGAGATGAAGGGGGATCCCGAAAACTGTTTTTT.